A selection of T cell receptor beta chains follows, all from one sample in a study of response to subunit inactivated influenza vaccine. From the RT-PCR reads, TCRdb called clonotypes with MiXCR, one entry per CDR3 protein. The profile covers 450,000 to 600,000 distinct CDR3 sequences, with around 8% appearing a single time and 13% taken by the ten largest. This specimen consisted of PBMCs from blood, obtained less than 30 months after vaccination. The receptors were gathered from a man between 50 and 70 years old who received an inactivated influenza vaccine. CDR3s leave out the opening cysteine and the closing phenylalanine or tryptophan.

cdr3_aa j_call v_call
ASRTPRGTGANVLT TRBJ2-6 TRBV6-1
ASSYRIDRGLNIQY TRBJ2-4 TRBV6-5
ASSLIPGQGIEAF TRBJ1-1 TRBV5-1
ASSSVGRLRTGELF TRBJ2-2 TRBV11-2
ASSLTRGLAAKNIQY TRBJ2-4 TRBV12-3/TRBV12-4
SAMGREGANEQF TRBJ2-1 TRBV20-1
ASSLAVDNEQF TRBJ2-1 TRBV5-1
SARISTRANEQF TRBJ2-1 TRBV20-1
ASSGRTGVNQPQH TRBJ1-5 TRBV7-2
ASSVSTGISEKLF TRBJ1-4 TRBV9
SVEDRETGQMNTEAF TRBJ1-1 TRBV29-1
SAPGHLNTEAF TRBJ1-1 TRBV20-1
ASSLAGGGGTTNNEQF TRBJ2-1 TRBV5-1
ASSRGLGLLNIQY TRBJ2-4 TRBV7-6
ASRVSGSYNEQF TRBJ2-1 TRBV11-2
SRSGGKSQETQY TRBJ2-5 TRBV20-1
SAPRGNYGYT TRBJ1-2 TRBV20-1
ASSFERGSTYEQY TRBJ2-7 TRBV27
ASSSPGGALRH TRBJ1-5 TRBV7-8
ASSPGLAGTGELF TRBJ2-2 TRBV18
ASSPPQPGPQETQY TRBJ2-5 TRBV6-2/TRBV6-3
ATLPGASSYNEQF TRBJ2-1 TRBV6-1
ASSLVDRQQY TRBJ2-7 TRBV12-3/TRBV12-4
ASSLVRISNEQF TRBJ2-1 TRBV5-1
ASSYAGQGKAF TRBJ1-1 TRBV6-2/TRBV6-3
ASSEAGVPTDTQY TRBJ2-3 TRBV5-1
ASAQGWLGYT TRBJ1-2 TRBV12-3/TRBV12-4
ASILGLAGGPGEQF TRBJ2-1 TRBV6-2/TRBV6-3
ASSFSPAGAADTQY TRBJ2-3 TRBV27
SASIRTSGTPYNEQF TRBJ2-1 TRBV20-1
ASSLAGLAGVLAKNIQY TRBJ2-4 TRBV5-4
SAPAGGQRETQY TRBJ2-5 TRBV20-1
ASSFGTWNTEAF TRBJ1-1 TRBV5-6
ASSLDWPNTEAF TRBJ1-1 TRBV5-6